The T cell receptor beta chain described here comes from a study of cytomegalovirus exposure and HLA in healthy donors. The study's findings and limits: In a later analysis, HLA-C alleles had the fewest associated TCRs, DRB1 alleles the most.

Germline CDR1 reads LGHNA; CDR2 reads YSLEER. Trimming pared 4 bases from V and 7 bases from J, leaving 26 bases between. CDR3 length: 18 residues. PCR employed 60 Vbeta and 13 Jbeta primers. TCRdb's copy holds only in-frame clones and misses some; the assay was immunoSEQ multiplex PCR. This sample's clone table lists 100,000 to 150,000 clones. A note on this clone: Its antigen is unknown.

The TCR sequence derives from a woman between 40 and 55 years old in good health and CMV-seronegative. The sample taken for sequencing was PBMCs. The genes are TRBV4-3 and TRBJ2-1; D uncertain. In nucleotides, the CDR3 is TGCGCCAGCAGCCTCCAACTAAACTCCCATACAACAATTAATGAGCAGTTCTTC. Encoded protein: CASSLQLNSHTTINEQFF.